This T cell receptor beta chain was obtained from a study of CXCR3-negative and CXCR3-positive naive CD8 T cells. General study points: Naive subsets did not differ in surface CD5, and the authors estimated TCR strength using properties of the TRB CDR3. The study found more hydrophobic TRB CDR3s in CXCR3-positive naive cells than in CXCR3-negative naive cells.

Each TRB cDNA library was prepared by 5' RACE (with UMI labels). TCRdb re-called the 5' RACE reads; one entry per CDR3 protein, DNA not given. The table for this sample gives some 150,000 distinct CDR3 sequences. Of note for this clonotype: Its antigen is undetermined.

Germline V gene sequence: CDR1 SGHVS, CDR2 FQNEAQ. The length of the CDR3 is 15 residues. Each CD8+ T cell subset was flow-sorted in triplicate. Every sort contained 300,000 or so cells. The chain couples TRBV7-8 to TRBJ2-1. The TCR was taken from a human donor in good health. Some clones in this sample may be carry-over from other donors' samples. The sample consisted of naive CXCR3+ CD8+ T cells from blood. As for subset: CD45RO-CCR7+CD27+CD95- naive CD8+ T cells expressing CXCR3 (TNR3+). CDR3 residues: CASSQILGSYNEQFF. Based on the CDR3 plus reference TRBV7-8 and TRBJ2-1, the full variable domain is GAGVSQSPRYKVAKRGQDVALRCDPISGHVSLFWYQQALGQGPEFLTYFQNEAQLDKSGLPSDRFFAERPEGSVSTLKIQRTQQEDSAVYLCASSQILGSYNEQFFGPGTRLTVL.